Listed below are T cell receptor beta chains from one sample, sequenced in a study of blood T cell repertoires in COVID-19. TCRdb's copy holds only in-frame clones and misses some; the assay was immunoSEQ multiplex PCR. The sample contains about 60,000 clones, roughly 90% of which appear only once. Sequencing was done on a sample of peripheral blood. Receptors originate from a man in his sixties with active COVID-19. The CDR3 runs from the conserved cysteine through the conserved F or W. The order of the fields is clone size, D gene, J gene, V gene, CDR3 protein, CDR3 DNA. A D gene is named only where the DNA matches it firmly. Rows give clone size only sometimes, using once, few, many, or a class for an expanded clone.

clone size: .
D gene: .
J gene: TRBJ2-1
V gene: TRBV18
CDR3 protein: CASSPQEHEQFF
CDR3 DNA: TGTGCCAGCTCACCTCAGGAACATGAGCAGTTCTTC

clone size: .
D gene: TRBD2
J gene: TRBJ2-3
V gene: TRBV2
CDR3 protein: CASSSPGLAVSNTQYF
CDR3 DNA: TGTGCCAGCAGTTCCCCGGGACTAGCCGTCTCAAATACGCAGTATTTT

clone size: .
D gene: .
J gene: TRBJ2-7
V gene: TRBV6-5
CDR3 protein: CASSYSFFELGEQYF
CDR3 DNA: TGTGCCAGCAGTTACTCTTTTTTCGAACTAGGCGAGCAGTACTTC

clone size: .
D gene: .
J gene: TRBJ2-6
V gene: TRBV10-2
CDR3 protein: CASSENSPGAGANVLTF
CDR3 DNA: TGCGCCAGCAGTGAAAACAGCCCCGGGGCTGGGGCCAACGTCCTGACTTTC

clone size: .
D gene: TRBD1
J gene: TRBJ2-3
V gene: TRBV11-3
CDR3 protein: CASSLGTGVTDTQYF
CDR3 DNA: TGTGCCAGCAGCTTAGGGACAGGGGTTACAGATACGCAGTATTTT

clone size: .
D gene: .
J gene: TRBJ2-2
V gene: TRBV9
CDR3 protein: CASSPESHTGELFF
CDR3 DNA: TGTGCCAGCAGCCCCGAGTCCCACACCGGGGAGCTGTTTTTT

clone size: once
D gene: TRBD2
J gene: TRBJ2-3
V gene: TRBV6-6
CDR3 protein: CASSYSAGGLTDTQYF
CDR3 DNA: TGTGCCAGCAGTTACTCGGCGGGGGGGTTAACAGATACGCAGTATTTT

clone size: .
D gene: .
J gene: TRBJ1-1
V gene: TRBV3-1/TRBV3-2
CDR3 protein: CASSRRQALLNTEAFF
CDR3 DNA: TGTGCCAGCAGCCGGAGACAGGCCCTCCTCAACACTGAAGCTTTCTTT

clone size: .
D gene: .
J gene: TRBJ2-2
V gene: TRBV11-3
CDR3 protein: CASSLGRGQGGELFF
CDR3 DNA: TGTGCCAGCAGCTTAGGACGAGGTCAAGGCGGGGAGCTGTTTTTT

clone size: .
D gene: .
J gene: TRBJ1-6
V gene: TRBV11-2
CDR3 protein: CASSLEDSYNSPLHF
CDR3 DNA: TGTGCCAGCAGCTTAGAGGACAGCTATAATTCACCCCTCCACTTT

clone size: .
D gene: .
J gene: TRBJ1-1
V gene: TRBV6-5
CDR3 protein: CASRAGFENTEAFF
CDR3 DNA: TGTGCCAGCAGAGCAGGGTTCGAGAACACTGAAGCTTTCTTT

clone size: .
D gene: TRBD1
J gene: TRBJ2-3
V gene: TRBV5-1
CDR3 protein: CASSLQRGLGPDTQYF
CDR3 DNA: TGCGCCAGCAGCCTTCAGAGGGGGCTTGGCCCAGATACGCAGTATTTT

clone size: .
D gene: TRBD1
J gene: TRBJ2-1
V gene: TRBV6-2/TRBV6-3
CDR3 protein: CASSSLLGQGDNEQFF
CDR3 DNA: TGTGCCAGCAGTTCTTTGTTGGGACAGGGAGACAATGAGCAGTTCTTC

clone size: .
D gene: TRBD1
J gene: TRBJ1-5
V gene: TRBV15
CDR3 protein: CATSGGQGRAQHF
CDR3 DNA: TGTGCCACCAGCGGGGGACAGGGGAGGGCCCAGCATTTT

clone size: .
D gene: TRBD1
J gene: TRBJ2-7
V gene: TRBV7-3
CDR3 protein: CASSRGQGAYEQYF
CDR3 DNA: TGTGCCAGCAGCCGAGGACAGGGGGCCTACGAGCAGTACTTC

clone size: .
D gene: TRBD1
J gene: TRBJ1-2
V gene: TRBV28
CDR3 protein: CASSPGTGTDYGYTF
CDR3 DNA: TGTGCCAGCAGTCCTGGGACAGGGACGGACTATGGCTACACCTTC

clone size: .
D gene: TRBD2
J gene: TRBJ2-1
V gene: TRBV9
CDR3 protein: CASSVAPSGRGSSYNEQFF
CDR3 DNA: TGTGCCAGCAGCGTAGCTCCTAGCGGGAGGGGGAGCTCCTACAATGAGCAGTTCTTC

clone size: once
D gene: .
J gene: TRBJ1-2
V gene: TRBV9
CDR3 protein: CASSVGQGNYGYTF
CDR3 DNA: TGTGCCAGCAGCGTAGGGCAGGGTAACTATGGCTACACCTTC

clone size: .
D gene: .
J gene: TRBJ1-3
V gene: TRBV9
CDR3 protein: CASSLGLFGNTIYF
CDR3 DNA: TGTGCCAGCAGTTTGGGGCTCTTTGGAAACACCATATATTTT

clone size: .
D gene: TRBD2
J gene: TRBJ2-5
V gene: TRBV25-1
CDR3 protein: CASSGSGVQETQYF
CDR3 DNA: TGTGCCAGCAGTGGAAGCGGGGTCCAAGAGACCCAGTACTTC

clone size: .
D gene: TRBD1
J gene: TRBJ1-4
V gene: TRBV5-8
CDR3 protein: CASSPGTGVRTNEKLFF
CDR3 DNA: TGTGCCAGCAGCCCCGGGACAGGGGTGAGAACTAATGAAAAACTGTTTTTT

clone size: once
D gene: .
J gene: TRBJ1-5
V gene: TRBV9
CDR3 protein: CASSVGGPTQPQHF
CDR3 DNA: TGTGCCAGCAGCGTAGGAGGTCCGACCCAGCCCCAGCATTTT

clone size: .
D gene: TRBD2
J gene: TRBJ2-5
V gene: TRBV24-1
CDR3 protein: CATGLAGGETQYF
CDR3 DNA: TGTGCCACGGGACTAGCGGGAGGTGAGACCCAGTACTTC

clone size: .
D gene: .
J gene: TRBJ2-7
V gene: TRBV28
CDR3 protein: CASSFQGTYEQYF
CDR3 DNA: TGTGCCAGCAGTTTTCAGGGAACCTACGAGCAGTACTTC

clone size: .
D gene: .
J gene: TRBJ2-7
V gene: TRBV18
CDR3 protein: CASSPAVEQYF
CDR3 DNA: TGTGCCAGCTCACCAGCAGTTGAGCAGTACTTC

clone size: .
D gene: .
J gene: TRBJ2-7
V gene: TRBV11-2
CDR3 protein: CASSSGMGSTYEQYF
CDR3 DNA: TGTGCCAGCAGCTCCGGGATGGGGAGCACCTACGAGCAGTACTTC

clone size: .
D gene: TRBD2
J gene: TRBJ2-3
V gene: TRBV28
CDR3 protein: CASRDSGSTDTQYF
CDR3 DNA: TGTGCCAGCAGGGATAGCGGGAGCACAGATACGCAGTATTTT

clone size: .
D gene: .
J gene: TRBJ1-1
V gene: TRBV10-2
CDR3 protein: CASSPGNTEAFF
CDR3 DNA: TGCGCCAGCAGCCCAGGGAACACTGAAGCTTTCTTT

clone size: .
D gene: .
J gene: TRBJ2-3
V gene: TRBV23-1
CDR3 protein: CASSQDCRVRFPDTQYF
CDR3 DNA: TGCGCCAGCAGTCAAGATTGCCGGGTTAGGTTCCCAGATACGCAGTATTTT

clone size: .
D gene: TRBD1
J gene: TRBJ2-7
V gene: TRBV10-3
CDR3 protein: CAISEGQGLYDF
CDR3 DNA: TGTGCCATCAGTGAGGGACAGGGGCTTTATGACTTC

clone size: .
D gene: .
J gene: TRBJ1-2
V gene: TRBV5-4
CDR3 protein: CASSLVGGGDYGYTF
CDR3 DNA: TGTGCCAGCAGCTTGGTCGGAGGGGGGGACTATGGCTACACCTTC

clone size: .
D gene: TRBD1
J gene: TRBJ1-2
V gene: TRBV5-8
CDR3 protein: CASSSGTGTANYGYTF
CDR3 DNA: TGTGCCAGCAGCTCCGGGACAGGGACAGCTAACTATGGCTACACCTTC

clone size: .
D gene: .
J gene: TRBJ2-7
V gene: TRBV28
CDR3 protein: CASIKEDSSYEQYF
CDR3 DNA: TGTGCCAGCATAAAAGAGGACAGCTCCTACGAGCAGTACTTC

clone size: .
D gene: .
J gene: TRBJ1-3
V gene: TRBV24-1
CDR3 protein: CATSDAMGNTIYF
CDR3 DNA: TGTGCCACCAGTGACGCGATGGGAAACACCATATATTTT

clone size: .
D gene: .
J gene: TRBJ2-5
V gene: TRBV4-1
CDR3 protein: CASSRVGRETQYF
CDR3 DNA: TGCGCCAGCAGCCGAGTGGGGAGGGAGACCCAGTACTTC

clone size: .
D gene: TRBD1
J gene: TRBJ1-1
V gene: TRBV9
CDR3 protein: CASSSTGSNTEAFF
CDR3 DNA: TGTGCCAGCAGCTCGACAGGGTCGAACACTGAAGCTTTCTTT

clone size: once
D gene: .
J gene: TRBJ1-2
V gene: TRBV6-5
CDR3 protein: CASSYSMGGRSGYTF
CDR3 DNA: TGTGCCAGCAGTTACTCGATGGGGGGGCGCAGTGGCTACACCTTC

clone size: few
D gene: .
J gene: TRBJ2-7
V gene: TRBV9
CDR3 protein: CASSEGGGNTYEQYF
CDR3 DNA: TGTGCCAGCAGCGAGGGTGGAGGGAACACCTACGAGCAGTACTTC

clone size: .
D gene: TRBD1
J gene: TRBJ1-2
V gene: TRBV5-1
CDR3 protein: CASSLSGTVFLYGYTF
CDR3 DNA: TGCGCCAGCAGCTTGTCCGGGACAGTATTTCTCTATGGCTACACCTTC

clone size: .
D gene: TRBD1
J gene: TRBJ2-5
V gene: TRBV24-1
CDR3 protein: CATSDLGTGPGQETQYF
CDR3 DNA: TGTGCCACCAGTGATTTAGGGACAGGACCGGGACAAGAGACCCAGTACTTC

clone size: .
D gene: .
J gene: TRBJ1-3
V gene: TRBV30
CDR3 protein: CAWRPVGNTIYF
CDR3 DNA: TGTGCCTGGAGGCCGGTGGGAAACACCATATATTTT

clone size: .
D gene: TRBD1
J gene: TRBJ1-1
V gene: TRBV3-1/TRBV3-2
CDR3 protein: CASSLGQGGEAFF
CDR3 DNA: TGTGCCAGCAGCCTGGGACAGGGGGGTGAAGCTTTCTTT

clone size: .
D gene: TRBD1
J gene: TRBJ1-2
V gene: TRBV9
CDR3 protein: CASSPTAGGQIIYGYTF
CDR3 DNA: TGTGCCAGCAGCCCAACGGCGGGGGGACAGATTATTTATGGCTACACCTTC

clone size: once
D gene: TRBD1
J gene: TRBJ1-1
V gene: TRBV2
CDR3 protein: CASRRLTGGTEAFF
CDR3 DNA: TGTGCCAGCAGACGCCTTACAGGGGGCACTGAAGCTTTCTTT

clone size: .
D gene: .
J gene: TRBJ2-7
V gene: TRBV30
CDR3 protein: CALSPGYEQYF
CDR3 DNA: TGTGCCTTAAGTCCGGGGTACGAGCAGTACTTC

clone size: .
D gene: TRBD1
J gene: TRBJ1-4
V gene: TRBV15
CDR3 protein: CATSRGPQGALNEKLFF
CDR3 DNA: TGTGCCACCAGCAGAGGGCCTCAGGGGGCCTTAAATGAAAAACTGTTTTTT

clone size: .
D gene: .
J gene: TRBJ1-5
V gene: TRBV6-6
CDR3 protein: CASSYGVEAQHF
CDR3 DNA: TGTGCCAGCAGTTATGGGGTGGAGGCCCAGCATTTT

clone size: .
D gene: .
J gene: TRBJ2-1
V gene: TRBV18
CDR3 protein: CASSHLGQGNNEQFF
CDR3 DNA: TGTGCCAGCTCGCACCTGGGGCAGGGCAACAATGAGCAGTTCTTC

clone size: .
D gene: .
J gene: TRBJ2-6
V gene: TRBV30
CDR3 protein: CAWSAGANVLTF
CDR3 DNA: TGTGCCTGGTCCGCTGGGGCCAACGTCCTGACTTTC

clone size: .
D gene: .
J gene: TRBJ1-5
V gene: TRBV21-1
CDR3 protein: CASSKGRDSDSNQPQHF
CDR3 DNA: TGTGCCAGCAGCAAAGGTAGGGATAGCGATAGCAATCAGCCCCAGCATTTT

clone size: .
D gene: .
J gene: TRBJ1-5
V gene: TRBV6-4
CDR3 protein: CASSEEVNQPQHF
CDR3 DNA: TGTGCCAGCAGTGAGGAGGTCAATCAGCCCCAGCATTTT

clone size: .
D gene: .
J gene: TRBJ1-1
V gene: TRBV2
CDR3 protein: CASSKNSGSDTEAFF
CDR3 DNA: TGTGCCAGCAGTAAGAACTCAGGTTCCGACACTGAAGCTTTCTTT

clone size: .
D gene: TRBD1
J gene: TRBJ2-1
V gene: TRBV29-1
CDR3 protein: CSAVTLDRGDQGYNEQFF
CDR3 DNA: TGCAGCGCCGTCACCTTGGACAGGGGGGACCAGGGGTACAATGAGCAGTTCTTC